A selection of T cell receptor beta chains follows, all from one sample in a study of spatial heterogeneity in lung cancer. TCRdb re-analysed the 5' RACE reads in MiXCR, keeping a single row per CDR3 protein. The table includes about 45,000 distinct CDR3 sequences, around 21% detected once. The starting material was PBMCs, obtained at follow-up. The receptors come from a female donor with early-stage non-small cell lung cancer. Both conserved end residues are part of each CDR3. Fields, in order: V gene, clone size, J gene, D gene, CDR3 DNA, CDR3 protein. The D gene is left open where the match is weak. Clone size is shown for a subset of rows, as once, few, many or a class of expanded clone.

TRBV11-2	NA	TRBJ2-5	NA	TGTGCCAGCAGTTCATCCCGAGGGGTAGAGACCCAGTACTTC	CASSSSRGVETQYF
TRBV2	NA	TRBJ1-2	TRBD1	TGTGCCGTCATCAACAGGGGTAAAGACTATGGCTACACCTTC	CAVINRGKDYGYTF
TRBV20-1	many	TRBJ2-7	TRBD1	TGCAGTGCTGGACGCCGGGACAGGGAGGAGCAGTACTTC	CSAGRRDREEQYF
TRBV7-8	few	TRBJ1-3	TRBD1	TGTGCCAGCAGCCGTGACAGGGCTGGAAACACCATATATTTT	CASSRDRAGNTIYF
TRBV6-2/TRBV6-3	NA	TRBJ1-5	TRBD1	TGTGCCAGCAGTAATCAGGGGGCCCGCAATCAGCCCCAGCATTTT	CASSNQGARNQPQHF
TRBV5-8	many	TRBJ1-5	TRBD1	TGTGCCAGCAGCTTGGACCAGGGGGGCTATAGCAATCAGCCCCAGCATTTT	CASSLDQGGYSNQPQHF
TRBV7-3	few	TRBJ2-2	NA	TGTGCCAGCAGCTTATATGGGGCACATGGCGGGGAGCTGTTTTTT	CASSLYGAHGGELFF
TRBV20-1	few	TRBJ2-1	NA	TGCAGGCTACGCGCCGATGAGCAGTTCTTC	CRLRADEQFF
TRBV6-4	NA	TRBJ1-2	NA	TGTGCCAGCAGTGACTCTTGGGGGAACGGCTACACCTTC	CASSDSWGNGYTF
TRBV6-5	few	TRBJ2-4	TRBD1	TGTGCCAGCAGTGTTGACAGGGATTGGAACATTCAGTACTTC	CASSVDRDWNIQYF
TRBV11-2	few	TRBJ2-1	NA	TGTGCCAGCCGGGCCGTCCGTGGGTTACACAATGAGCAGTTCTTC	CASRAVRGLHNEQFF
TRBV10-3	NA	TRBJ1-2	NA	TGTGCCATCAGTGATAACAGGGACTATGGCTACACCTTC	CAISDNRDYGYTF
TRBV6-5	few	TRBJ2-2	TRBD2	TGTGCCAGCACTCTGACTAGCGGGGCCCAGGTGTTTTTT	CASTLTSGAQVFF
TRBV30	NA	TRBJ2-2	NA	TGTGCCTGGAGTGTACTTATCGGGGAGCTGTTTTTT	CAWSVLIGELFF
TRBV20-1	few	TRBJ1-4	NA	TGCAGTGCTAGAGAGGGGGCAACTAATGAAAAACTGTTTTTT	CSAREGATNEKLFF
TRBV12-3/TRBV12-4	many	TRBJ2-3	NA	TGTGCCAGCAGTTTTTGGCAGGGTGGCGATACGCAGTATTTT	CASSFWQGGDTQYF
TRBV20-1	few	TRBJ2-5	NA	TGCAGTGCTACCGATGACACCCACCAAGAGACCCAGTACTTC	CSATDDTHQETQYF
TRBV6-4	few	TRBJ1-2	NA	TGTGCCAGCAGGAGGGGGGGCGACTATGGCTACACCTTC	CASRRGGDYGYTF
TRBV7-9	NA	TRBJ2-3	NA	TGTGCCAGCAGCTTACCCAGCTCAGATACGCAGTATTTT	CASSLPSSDTQYF
TRBV6-1	many	TRBJ2-1	NA	TGTGCCAGCAGTGAGAATAGGGAGTACAATGAGCAGTTCTTC	CASSENREYNEQFF
TRBV19	NA	TRBJ1-5	TRBD1	TGTGCCAGTAGCGCCTCAGGGGGAAATCAGCCCCAGCATTTT	CASSASGGNQPQHF
TRBV5-6	NA	TRBJ2-5	TRBD2	TGTGCCAGCAGCCCCGGGACTAGCGGACAAGAGACCCAGTACTTC	CASSPGTSGQETQYF
TRBV20-1	NA	TRBJ2-3	NA	TGCAGTGCTAGAGATTCCCGTACAGATACGCAGTATTTT	CSARDSRTDTQYF
TRBV20-1	NA	TRBJ1-2	NA	TGCAGTGCTAGGTTCTCCGGGTGGACAGATAACTATGGCTACACCTTC	CSARFSGWTDNYGYTF